This TCR beta chain is from a study of shared clonotypes between healthy human individuals. Clones were read by immunoSEQ multiplex PCR, and TCRdb kept only the in-frame ones, dropping some. The sample contains some 2,100,000 clones, around 95% of which appear only once. The sequenced sample consisted of naive CD4+ T cells sorted from blood. The subset: CD45RA+ positively selected. The TCR originated in a man younger than 35 in good health.

CDR3 sequence (DNA): TGTGCCAGCAGTTACGGGGGACAGGCGAACACTGAAGCTTTCTTT. It codes for CASSYGGQANTEAFF. V usage is TRBV6-6 and J usage is TRBJ1-1; TRBD1 matches at 8 bases. J lost 1 base, V lost 2 bases, and 3 bases had no gene match. CDR3 size: 15 residues. Per germline, CDR1 MNHNY and CDR2 SVGAGI (reference sequence).